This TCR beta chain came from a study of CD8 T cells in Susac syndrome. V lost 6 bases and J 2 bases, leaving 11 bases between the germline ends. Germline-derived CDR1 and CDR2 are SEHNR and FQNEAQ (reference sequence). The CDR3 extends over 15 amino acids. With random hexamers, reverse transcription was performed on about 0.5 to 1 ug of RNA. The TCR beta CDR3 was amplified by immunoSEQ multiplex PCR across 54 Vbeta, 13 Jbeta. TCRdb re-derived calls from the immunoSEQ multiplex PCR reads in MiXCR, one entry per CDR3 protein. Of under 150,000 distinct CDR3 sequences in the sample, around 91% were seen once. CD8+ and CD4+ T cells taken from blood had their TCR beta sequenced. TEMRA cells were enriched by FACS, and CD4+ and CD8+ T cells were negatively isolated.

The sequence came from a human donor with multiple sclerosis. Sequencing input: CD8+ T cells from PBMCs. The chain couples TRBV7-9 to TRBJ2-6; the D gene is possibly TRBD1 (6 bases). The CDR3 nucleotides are TGTGCCAGCAGAGGAAGGACAGCTGGGGCCAACGTCCTGACTTTC. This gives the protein CASRGRTAGANVLTF.